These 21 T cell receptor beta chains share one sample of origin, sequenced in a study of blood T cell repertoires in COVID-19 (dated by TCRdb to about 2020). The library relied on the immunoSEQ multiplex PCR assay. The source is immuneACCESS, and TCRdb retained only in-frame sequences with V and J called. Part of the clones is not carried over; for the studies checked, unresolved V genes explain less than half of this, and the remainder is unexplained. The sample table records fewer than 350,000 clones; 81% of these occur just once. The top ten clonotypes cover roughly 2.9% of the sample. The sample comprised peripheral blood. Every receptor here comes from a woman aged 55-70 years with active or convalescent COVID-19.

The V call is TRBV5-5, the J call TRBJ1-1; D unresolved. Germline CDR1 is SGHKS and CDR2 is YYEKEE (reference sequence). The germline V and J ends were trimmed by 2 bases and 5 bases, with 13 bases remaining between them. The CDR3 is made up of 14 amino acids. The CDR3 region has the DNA TGTGCCAGCAGCTTTTCAGGCGGGCAAACTGAAGCTTTCTTT. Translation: CASSFSGGQTEAFF.

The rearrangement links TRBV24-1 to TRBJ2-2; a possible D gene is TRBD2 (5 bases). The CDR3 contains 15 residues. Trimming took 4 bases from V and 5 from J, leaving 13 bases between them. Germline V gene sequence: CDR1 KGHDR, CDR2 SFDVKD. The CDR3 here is CATSDSYRGTGELFF. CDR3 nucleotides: TGTGCCACCAGTGACTCCTACCGAGGGACCGGGGAGCTGTTTTTT.

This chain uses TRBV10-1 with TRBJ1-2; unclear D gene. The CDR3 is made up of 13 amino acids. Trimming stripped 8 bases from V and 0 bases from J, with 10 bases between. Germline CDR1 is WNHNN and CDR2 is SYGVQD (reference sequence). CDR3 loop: CASSLSANYGYTF. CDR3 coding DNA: TGCGCCAGCTCCTTGTCGGCTAACTATGGCTACACCTTC.

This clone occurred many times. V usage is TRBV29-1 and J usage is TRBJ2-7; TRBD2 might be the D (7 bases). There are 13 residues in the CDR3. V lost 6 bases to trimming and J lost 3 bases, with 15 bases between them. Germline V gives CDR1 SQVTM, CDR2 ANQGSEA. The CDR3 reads CSVGAGRDYEQYF. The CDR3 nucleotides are TGCAGCGTGGGGGCGGGGAGGGACTACGAGCAGTACTTC.

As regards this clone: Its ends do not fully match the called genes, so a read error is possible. The CDR3 loop is CASSLRQTFAF. In DNA, the CDR3 is TGTGCCAGCAGCTTGCGACAGACTTTCGCCTTC. The chain joins TRBV13 to TRBJ1-2; possibly TRBD1 for D (5 bases). CDR1 PRHDT and CDR2 FYEKMQ come from the germline V gene (reference sequence). There are 11 residues in the CDR3.

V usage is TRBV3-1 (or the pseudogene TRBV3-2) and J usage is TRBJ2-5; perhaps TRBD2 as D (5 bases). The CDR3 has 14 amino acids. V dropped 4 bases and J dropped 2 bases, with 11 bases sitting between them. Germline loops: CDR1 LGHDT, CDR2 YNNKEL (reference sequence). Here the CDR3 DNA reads TGTGCCAGCAGCCCGACGGGGAAACAAGAGACCCAGTACTTC. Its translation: CASSPTGKQETQYF.

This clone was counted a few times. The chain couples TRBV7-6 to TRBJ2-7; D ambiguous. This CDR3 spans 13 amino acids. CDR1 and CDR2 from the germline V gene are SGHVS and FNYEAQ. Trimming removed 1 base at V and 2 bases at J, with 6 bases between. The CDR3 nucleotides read TGTGCCAGCAGCTTAGGAGGCCCCTACGAGCAGTACTTC. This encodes CASSLGGPYEQYF.

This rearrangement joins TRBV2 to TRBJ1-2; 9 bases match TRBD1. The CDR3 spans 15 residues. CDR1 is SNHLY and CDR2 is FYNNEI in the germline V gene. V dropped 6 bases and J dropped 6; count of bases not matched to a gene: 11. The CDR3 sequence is CASRRGTGRRDGYTF. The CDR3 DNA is TGTGCCAGCAGAAGGGGGACAGGGAGAAGGGATGGCTACACCTTC.

DNA of the CDR3: TGCAGTGCTAGTACCAGGGACAGAACAGATACGCAGTATTTT. This sequence encodes CSASTRDRTDTQYF. J is TRBJ2-3 and V is TRBV20-1; 7 bases align to TRBD1. Germline trimming cut 3 bases from V and 3 bases from J; bases unmatched to any gene: 6. Germline V gene lookup returns CDR1 DFQATT and CDR2 SNEGSKA (reference sequence). This CDR3 contains 14 residues.

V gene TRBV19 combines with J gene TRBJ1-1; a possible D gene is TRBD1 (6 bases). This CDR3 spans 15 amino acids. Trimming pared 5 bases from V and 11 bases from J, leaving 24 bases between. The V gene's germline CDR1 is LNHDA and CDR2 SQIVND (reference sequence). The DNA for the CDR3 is TGTGCCAGTAGTCCCCTGGCAGGGGTGGGTAATGGCGCTTTCTTT. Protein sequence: CASSPLAGVGNGAFF.

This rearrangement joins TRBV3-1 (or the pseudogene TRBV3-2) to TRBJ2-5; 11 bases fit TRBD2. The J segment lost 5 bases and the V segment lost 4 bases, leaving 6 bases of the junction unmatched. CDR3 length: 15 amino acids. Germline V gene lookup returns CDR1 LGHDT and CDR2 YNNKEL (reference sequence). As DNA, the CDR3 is TGTGCCAGCAGCCTTAGCGGGGGGGGGCGCGAGACCCAGTACTTC. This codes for CASSLSGGGRETQYF.

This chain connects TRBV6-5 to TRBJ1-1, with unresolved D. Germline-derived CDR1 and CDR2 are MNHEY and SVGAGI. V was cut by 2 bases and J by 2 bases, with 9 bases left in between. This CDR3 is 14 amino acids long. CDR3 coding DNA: TGTGCCAGCAGTTACCGTCGCGTTAACACTGAAGCTTTCTTT. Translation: CASSYRRVNTEAFF.

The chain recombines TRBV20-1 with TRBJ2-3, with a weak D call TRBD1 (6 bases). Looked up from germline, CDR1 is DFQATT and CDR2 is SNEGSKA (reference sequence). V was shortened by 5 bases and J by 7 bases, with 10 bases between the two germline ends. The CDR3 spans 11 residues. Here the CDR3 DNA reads TGCAGTGCTGCAGGGGTAAATACGCAGTATTTT. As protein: CSAAGVNTQYF.

This CDR3 reads CAWGPTARDEKLFF. The CDR3 DNA reads as TGTGCCTGGGGACCGACAGCTAGGGATGAAAAACTGTTTTTT. The V call is TRBV30, the J call TRBJ1-4, with D possibly TRBD1 on 5 matching bases. Germline loops: CDR1 GTSNPN, CDR2 SVGIG (reference sequence). Trimming pared 5 bases from V and 6 bases from J, leaving 16 bases between. The CDR3 consists of 14 residues.

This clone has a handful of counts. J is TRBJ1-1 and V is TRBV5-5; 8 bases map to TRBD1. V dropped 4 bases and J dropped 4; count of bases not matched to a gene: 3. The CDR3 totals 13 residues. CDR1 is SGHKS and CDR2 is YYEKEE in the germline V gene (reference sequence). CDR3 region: CASSTGTGTEAFF. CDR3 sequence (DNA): TGTGCCAGCAGCACCGGGACAGGCACTGAAGCTTTCTTT.

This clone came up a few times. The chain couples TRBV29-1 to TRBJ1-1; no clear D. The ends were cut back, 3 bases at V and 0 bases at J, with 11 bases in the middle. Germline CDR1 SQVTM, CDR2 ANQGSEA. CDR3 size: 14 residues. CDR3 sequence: CSVDRRGLNTEAFF. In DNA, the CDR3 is TGCAGCGTTGATCGAAGAGGCCTGAACACTGAAGCTTTCTTT.

CDR3 in DNA: TGTGCCAGCAGCCAGGGAACAGGGGTTGGAGAGCAGTACTTC. It specifies CASSQGTGVGEQYF. The chain combines TRBV4-2 with TRBJ2-7, with 7 nucleotides matching TRBD1. CDR3 length: 14 amino acids. Germline CDR1 and CDR2: LGHNA and YNFKEQ. Trimming took 3 bases from V and 7 from J; bases not matched to a gene: 9.

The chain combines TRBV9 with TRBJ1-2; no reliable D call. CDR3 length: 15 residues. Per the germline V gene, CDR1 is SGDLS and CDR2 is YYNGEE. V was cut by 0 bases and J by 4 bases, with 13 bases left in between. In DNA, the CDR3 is TGTGCCAGCAGCGTAGAGCCGACGGGAATCTATGGCTACACCTTC. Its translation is CASSVEPTGIYGYTF.

The CDR3 nucleotides are TGTGCCAGCAGTGACCAATTTAATTCACCCCTCCACTTT. Residues: CASSDQFNSPLHF. The chain has TRBV2 and TRBJ1-6; D gene ambiguous. This CDR3 region has 13 residues. Germline V gene data show CDR1 as SNHLY and CDR2 as FYNNEI. V lost 3 bases and J lost 6, with 6 bases in between.

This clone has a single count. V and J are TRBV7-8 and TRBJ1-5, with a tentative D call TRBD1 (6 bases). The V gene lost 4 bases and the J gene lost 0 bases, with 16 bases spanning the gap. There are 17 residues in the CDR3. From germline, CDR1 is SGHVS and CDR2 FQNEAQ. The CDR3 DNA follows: TGTGCCAGCAGCTCCGGACAGTTTCAATATAGCAATCAGCCCCAGCATTTT. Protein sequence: CASSSGQFQYSNQPQHF.

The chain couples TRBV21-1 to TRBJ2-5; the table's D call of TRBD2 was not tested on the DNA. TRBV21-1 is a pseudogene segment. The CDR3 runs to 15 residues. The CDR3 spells CATQLPGLAGGTQYF. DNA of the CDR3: TGTGCCACGCAACTACCCGGACTAGCGGGGGGGACCCAGTACTTC.